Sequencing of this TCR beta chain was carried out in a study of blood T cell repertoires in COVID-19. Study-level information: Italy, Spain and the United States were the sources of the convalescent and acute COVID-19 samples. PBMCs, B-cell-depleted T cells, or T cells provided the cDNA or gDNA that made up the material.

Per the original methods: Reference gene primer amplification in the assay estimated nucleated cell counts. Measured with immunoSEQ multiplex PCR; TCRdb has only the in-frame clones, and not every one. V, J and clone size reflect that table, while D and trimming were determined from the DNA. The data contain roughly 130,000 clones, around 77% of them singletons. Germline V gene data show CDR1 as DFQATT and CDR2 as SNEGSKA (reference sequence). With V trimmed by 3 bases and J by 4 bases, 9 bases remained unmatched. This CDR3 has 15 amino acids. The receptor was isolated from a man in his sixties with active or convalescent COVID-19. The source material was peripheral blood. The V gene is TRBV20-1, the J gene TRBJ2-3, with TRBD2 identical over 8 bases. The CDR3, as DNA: TGCAGTGCTAGTCTCCCTAGCGGGTCCTCAGATACGCAGTATTTT. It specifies CSASLPSGSSDTQYF.